This is a list of T cell receptor beta chains from one sample in a study of blood T cell repertoires in COVID-19. Sequenced by immunoSEQ multiplex PCR; TCRdb stores in-frame clones only, minus some. The profile shows 150,000 to 200,000 clones, around nine tenths of them singletons. Sequenced sample: peripheral blood. These TCRs come from a woman younger than 35 who had recovered from COVID-19. Both conserved end residues are part of each CDR3. The D gene is left open where the match is weak. Size is omitted from some rows. Given values are once, few, many or a class for expanded clones.

V: TRBV19; J: TRBJ1-3; size: .; D: .; DNA: TGTGCCAGTAGTAAACAGGGTCTCGGAAACACCATATATTTT; CDR3: CASSKQGLGNTIYF
V: TRBV18; J: TRBJ2-7; size: once; D: TRBD1; DNA: TGTGCCAGCGGGGGACAGGCGGTTAACGAGCAGTACTTC; CDR3: CASGGQAVNEQYF
V: TRBV7-6; J: TRBJ1-4; size: .; D: .; DNA: TGTGCCAGCAGCCCCGTGTTTGGGAGTAATGAAAAACTGTTTTTT; CDR3: CASSPVFGSNEKLFF
V: TRBV4-2; J: TRBJ1-2; size: .; D: .; DNA: TGTGCCAGCAGCCAAGAAGCAGCGCCAGCTAACTATGGCTACACCTTC; CDR3: CASSQEAAPANYGYTF
V: TRBV5-8; J: TRBJ2-1; size: .; D: .; DNA: TGTGCCAGCAGCTTGGACTGGTTCGTCGATAATGAGCAGTTCTTC; CDR3: CASSLDWFVDNEQFF
V: TRBV6-5; J: TRBJ1-2; size: .; D: .; DNA: TGTGCCACCTCGGGTGACCGGGGTGGCTACACCTTC; CDR3: CATSGDRGGYTF
V: TRBV5-1; J: TRBJ2-3; size: .; D: .; DNA: TGCGCCAGCAGCCCTGGAGGTCAGGGCACAGATACGCAGTATTTT; CDR3: CASSPGGQGTDTQYF
V: TRBV20-1; J: TRBJ2-3; size: .; D: TRBD1; DNA: TGCAGTGCTAGTTGGGACAGCCCGAGCACAGATACGCAGTATTTT; CDR3: CSASWDSPSTDTQYF
V: TRBV6-2/TRBV6-3; J: TRBJ1-4; size: .; D: .; DNA: TGTGCCAGCAGTTACTCGACGCTTGCCAGGGGCCACGGTGAAAAACTGTTTTTT; CDR3: CASSYSTLARGHGEKLFF
V: TRBV18; J: TRBJ2-5; size: .; D: .; DNA: TGTGCCAGCTCGCGGGACCTTGGGGATACAGAGACCCAGTACTTC; CDR3: CASSRDLGDTETQYF
V: TRBV15; J: TRBJ2-1; size: few; D: TRBD1; DNA: TGTGCCACCAGCAGAGGACGGGACAGGGGTTTAAATGAGCAGTTCTTC; CDR3: CATSRGRDRGLNEQFF
V: TRBV7-3; J: TRBJ2-1; size: once; D: .; DNA: TGTGCCAGCAGCTTAACGACAGGGGGCGAAACTAGCGGGGGCTACAATGAGCAGTTCTTC; CDR3: CASSLTTGGETSGGYNEQFF
V: TRBV14; J: TRBJ1-4; size: .; D: .; DNA: TGTGCCAGCAGCCCTTACAGGGAAGTGACTAATGAAAAACTGTTTTTT; CDR3: CASSPYREVTNEKLFF
V: TRBV6-4; J: TRBJ2-5; size: .; D: TRBD1; DNA: TGTGCCAGCAGTTCGACAGGGAAGTACTTC; CDR3: CASSSTGKYF
V: TRBV20-1; J: TRBJ2-1; size: .; D: .; DNA: TGCAGTGCAAGAGGAGGCAATGAGCAGTTCTTC; CDR3: CSARGGNEQFF
V: TRBV27; J: TRBJ2-7; size: .; D: TRBD1; DNA: TGTGCCAGCAGTTTATTGGACAGGTACGAGCAGTACTTC; CDR3: CASSLLDRYEQYF